The TCR beta chain under discussion was sequenced for a study of T cell changes during pregnancy in multiple sclerosis. This table comes from immunoSEQ multiplex PCR, and its TCRdb copy is limited to in-frame clones, with some not included. The table has fewer than 35,000 clones, roughly 90% seen once. Germline assignment: CDR1 GTSNPN and CDR2 SVGIG (reference sequence). CDR3 size: 14 residues. J lost 4 bases, V lost 0 bases, and 5 bases had no gene match. V is TRBV30 and J is TRBJ1-2; TRBD1 agrees at 7 bases. The receptor comes from a female donor in good health, enrolled as a control in a pregnancy study. The sample was CD4+ T cells from peripheral blood mononuclear cells, taken in the third trimester of pregnancy. The CDR3 loop is CAWSVVQGVYGYTF. The CDR3 nucleotides read TGTGCCTGGAGTGTAGTCCAGGGGGTCTATGGCTACACCTTC.